Listed below are T cell receptor beta chains from one sample, sequenced in a study of blood T cell repertoires in COVID-19. Sequenced by immunoSEQ multiplex PCR; TCRdb stores in-frame clones only, minus some. This table holds 250,000 to 350,000 clones, about nine tenths found once. Sequencing was carried out using peripheral blood. The source of these receptors is a woman in her 30s with COVID-19, enrolled during active disease. Both conserved end residues are part of each CDR3. A D gene is named only where the DNA matches it firmly. Size values are once, few and many counts, or a class for expanded clones, and some rows have none.

j_gene: TRBJ2-1; abundance: few; len: 18; v_gene: TRBV9; d_gene: TRBD2; CDR3nt: TGTGCCAGCAGCTACAGGGCGGGAGGTACTTTTACCTACAATGAGCAGTTCTTC; CDR3aa: CASSYRAGGTFTYNEQFF
j_gene: TRBJ2-3; abundance: NA; len: 17; v_gene: TRBV5-4; d_gene: TRBD2; CDR3nt: TGTGCCAGCAGCTTGGGGATAGCGGGTGCAGGAGCAGATACGCAGTATTTT; CDR3aa: CASSLGIAGAGADTQYF
j_gene: TRBJ1-1; abundance: NA; len: 13; v_gene: TRBV15; d_gene: TRBD1; CDR3nt: TGTGCCACCCGTAAGACAGGGCAAACTGAAGCTTTCTTT; CDR3aa: CATRKTGQTEAFF
j_gene: TRBJ1-2; abundance: NA; len: 16; v_gene: TRBV24-1; d_gene: TRBD1; CDR3nt: TGTGCCACCTCTCTTACGGACAGGGTCTATAAGTATGGCTACACCTTC; CDR3aa: CATSLTDRVYKYGYTF
j_gene: TRBJ1-2; abundance: NA; len: 15; v_gene: TRBV9; d_gene: TRBD1; CDR3nt: TGTGCCAGCAGCGGAGAGGGACAGGGAAACTATGGCTACACCTTC; CDR3aa: CASSGEGQGNYGYTF
j_gene: TRBJ1-4; abundance: NA; len: 15; v_gene: TRBV6-2/TRBV6-3; d_gene: NA; CDR3nt: TGTGCCAGCAGTTACTCGAGACAGGTGATTGAAAAACTGTTTTTT; CDR3aa: CASSYSRQVIEKLFF
j_gene: TRBJ2-7; abundance: NA; len: 13; v_gene: TRBV6-6; d_gene: NA; CDR3nt: TGTGCCAGCAGTTACTCGAGGTCCTACGAGCAGTACTTC; CDR3aa: CASSYSRSYEQYF
j_gene: TRBJ2-3; abundance: NA; len: 12; v_gene: TRBV24-1; d_gene: TRBD1; CDR3nt: TGTGCCACCGCCGGGACAGTGGATACGCAGTATTTT; CDR3aa: CATAGTVDTQYF
j_gene: TRBJ2-7; abundance: once; len: 15; v_gene: TRBV25-1; d_gene: TRBD2; CDR3nt: TGTGCCAGCAGTGATGGCCTAGCGGGAGCCCACGAGCAGTACTTC; CDR3aa: CASSDGLAGAHEQYF
j_gene: TRBJ1-5; abundance: once; len: 13; v_gene: TRBV30; d_gene: NA; CDR3nt: TGTGCCTGGAGTGAACATGTACATCAGCCCCAGCATTTT; CDR3aa: CAWSEHVHQPQHF
j_gene: TRBJ1-2; abundance: few; len: 11; v_gene: TRBV2; d_gene: TRBD1; CDR3nt: TGTGCCAGTGGACAGGCCTATGGCTACACCTTC; CDR3aa: CASGQAYGYTF
j_gene: TRBJ1-2; abundance: NA; len: 14; v_gene: TRBV18; d_gene: TRBD1; CDR3nt: TGTGCCAGCTCACCAAGACAGGGAGGCTATGGCTACACCTTC; CDR3aa: CASSPRQGGYGYTF
j_gene: TRBJ2-7; abundance: NA; len: 14; v_gene: TRBV10-2; d_gene: NA; CDR3nt: TGCGCCAGCAGTGAGTCGGCTGCCCAGTACGAGCAGTACTTC; CDR3aa: CASSESAAQYEQYF
j_gene: TRBJ2-6; abundance: NA; len: 16; v_gene: TRBV6-1; d_gene: NA; CDR3nt: TGTGCCAGCAGTGCCCGACGGGACTCTGGGGCCAACGTCCTGACTTTC; CDR3aa: CASSARRDSGANVLTF
j_gene: TRBJ2-3; abundance: NA; len: 14; v_gene: TRBV27; d_gene: TRBD1; CDR3nt: TGTGCCAGCAGGAGGGACAGATGGGCAGATACGCAGTATTTT; CDR3aa: CASRRDRWADTQYF
j_gene: TRBJ2-1; abundance: NA; len: 15; v_gene: TRBV9; d_gene: TRBD1; CDR3nt: TGTGCCAGCAGCGTAGTCGGACAGGCTTACAATGAGCAGTTCTTC; CDR3aa: CASSVVGQAYNEQFF
j_gene: TRBJ2-1; abundance: NA; len: 13; v_gene: TRBV11-2; d_gene: TRBD2; CDR3nt: TGTGCCAGCAGTGGCGGACTAGCGGGAGACCAGTTCTTC; CDR3aa: CASSGGLAGDQFF
j_gene: TRBJ1-3; abundance: NA; len: 16; v_gene: TRBV6-5; d_gene: NA; CDR3nt: TGTGCCAGCAGTTACTCGCAGGGAGGAACTGGAAACACCATATATTTT; CDR3aa: CASSYSQGGTGNTIYF
j_gene: TRBJ2-3; abundance: NA; len: 15; v_gene: TRBV5-4; d_gene: TRBD2; CDR3nt: TGTGCCAGCAGCTTCCGGGAGGGCTCCACAGATACGCAGTATTTT; CDR3aa: CASSFREGSTDTQYF
j_gene: TRBJ1-4; abundance: few; len: 14; v_gene: TRBV7-2; d_gene: NA; CDR3nt: TGTGCCAGCAGCTTACAGGGGAGGGGTGAAAAACTGTTTTTT; CDR3aa: CASSLQGRGEKLFF
j_gene: TRBJ2-1; abundance: NA; len: 16; v_gene: TRBV7-2; d_gene: NA; CDR3nt: TGTGCCAGCAGCTTAGAGGCGGGACAGCGCAACAATGAGCAGTTCTTC; CDR3aa: CASSLEAGQRNNEQFF
j_gene: TRBJ2-7; abundance: NA; len: 16; v_gene: TRBV4-3; d_gene: TRBD1; CDR3nt: TGCGCCAGCAGCCAAGAGTGGGCAGGGGGTTCCTACGAGCAGTACTTC; CDR3aa: CASSQEWAGGSYEQYF
j_gene: TRBJ2-3; abundance: NA; len: 16; v_gene: TRBV5-4; d_gene: TRBD2; CDR3nt: TGTGCCAGCAGCTTGGGGGCGGGAGGGCCAACAGATACGCAGTATTTT; CDR3aa: CASSLGAGGPTDTQYF
j_gene: TRBJ2-1; abundance: NA; len: 17; v_gene: TRBV11-2; d_gene: TRBD2; CDR3nt: TGTGCCAGCAGCACCCGTACGACTAGCGTTACCTACAATGAGCAGTTCTTC; CDR3aa: CASSTRTTSVTYNEQFF
j_gene: TRBJ2-7; abundance: NA; len: 14; v_gene: TRBV25-1; d_gene: TRBD2; CDR3nt: TGTGCCAGCTGGGAGGGAACTCAGACCTACGAGCAGTACTTC; CDR3aa: CASWEGTQTYEQYF
j_gene: TRBJ2-1; abundance: NA; len: 15; v_gene: TRBV7-2; d_gene: TRBD2; CDR3nt: TGTGCCAGCAGCTTCGGGACTAGCGGTTACAATGAGCAGTTCTTC; CDR3aa: CASSFGTSGYNEQFF
j_gene: TRBJ1-5; abundance: NA; len: 15; v_gene: TRBV6-6; d_gene: NA; CDR3nt: TGTGCCAGCAGTTGGCCCCCCGGGAGGGCACAGCCCCAGCATTTT; CDR3aa: CASSWPPGRAQPQHF
j_gene: TRBJ1-2; abundance: few; len: 14; v_gene: TRBV19; d_gene: TRBD1; CDR3nt: TGTGCCAGTGGACAGGGAACCTCCCGATATGGCTACACCTTC; CDR3aa: CASGQGTSRYGYTF
j_gene: TRBJ1-2; abundance: NA; len: 15; v_gene: TRBV6-2/TRBV6-3; d_gene: NA; CDR3nt: TGTGCCAGCAGTTACTCGTCCGGACTCATTTATGGCTACACCTTC; CDR3aa: CASSYSSGLIYGYTF
j_gene: TRBJ1-2; abundance: NA; len: 14; v_gene: TRBV29-1; d_gene: NA; CDR3nt: TGCAGCGCCGACGGGGGGGCTCGAGGGTATGGCTACACCTTC; CDR3aa: CSADGGARGYGYTF
j_gene: TRBJ2-7; abundance: NA; len: 13; v_gene: TRBV11-1; d_gene: NA; CDR3nt: TGTGCCAGCAGCCTAGGGGCCCCCTACGAGCAGTACTTC; CDR3aa: CASSLGAPYEQYF
j_gene: TRBJ2-7; abundance: once; len: 16; v_gene: TRBV6-5; d_gene: NA; CDR3nt: TGTGCCAGCAGTTACTCCTGGGGCGGCCGCCAGGACGAGCAGTACTTC; CDR3aa: CASSYSWGGRQDEQYF
j_gene: TRBJ1-5; abundance: NA; len: 19; v_gene: TRBV7-9; d_gene: NA; CDR3nt: TGTGCCAGCAGTTTCGAGCCCAGCGGCGGACAGAATAGCAATCAGCCCCAGCATTTT; CDR3aa: CASSFEPSGGQNSNQPQHF